Presented here are 31 T cell receptor beta chains from one specimen sequenced in a study of blood T cell repertoires in COVID-19. Clones were read by immunoSEQ multiplex PCR, and TCRdb kept only the in-frame ones, dropping some. This repertoire shows around 100,000 clones, approximately 84% found once; its top ten account for 9.9%. Sequencing used peripheral blood. The receptors stem from a man between 40 and 49 years old with active or convalescent COVID-19.

This clone was counted only a few times. V and J are TRBV6-1 and TRBJ1-1; D unclear. Germline lookup yields CDR1 MNHNS and CDR2 SASEGT. This CDR3 is 14 amino acids long. V lost 1 base to trimming and J lost 5 bases, with 11 bases between them. The CDR3 DNA follows: TGTGCCAGCAGTGAAGTTTCGGGGTTAACTGAAGCTTTCTTT. As protein: CASSEVSGLTEAFF.

The chain has TRBV18 and TRBJ1-6, with TRBD1 matching 7 bases. The CDR3 spans 14 residues. The V gene's germline CDR1 is KGHSH and CDR2 LQKENI. The V segment lost 6 bases and the J segment 7 bases; nucleotides outside the gene matches: 6. CDR3 loop: CASSRDSLNSPLHF. For the CDR3, the DNA is TGTGCCAGCTCTCGGGACAGTCTCAATTCACCCCTCCACTTT.

This clone was counted between two and nine times. The V and J genes are TRBV12-3 or TRBV12-4 and TRBJ1-2; D uncertain. V lost 6 bases, J lost 4 bases, and 9 bases lay in between. This CDR3 comprises 12 residues. The CDR3 DNA reads as TGTGCCAGCAGCCCAGGCTTCTATGGCTACACCTTC. It yields the protein CASSPGFYGYTF.

The chain joins TRBV6-5 to TRBJ2-7; 14 nucleotides match TRBD2. V shed 7 bases, J shed 5 bases, and the junction held 4 bases outside the gene matches. This CDR3 has 14 amino acids. The germline gives CDR1 MNHEY, CDR2 SVGAGI. CDR3 sequence (DNA): TGTGCCAGCAAGACTAGCGGGGGGGCCAACGAGCAGTACTTC. Its translation is CASKTSGGANEQYF.

V and J are TRBV12-3 or TRBV12-4 and TRBJ2-1, with 9 nucleotides matching TRBD2. This CDR3 contains 13 residues. Trimming removed 5 bases from V and 6 bases from J; junction bases left unmatched: 2. The CDR3 DNA is TGTGCCAGCAGTCAGGGACTAGCCAATGAGCAGTTCTTC. Its protein product is CASSQGLANEQFF.

The gene calls are TRBV24-1 and TRBJ1-1; the D is unclear. Germline lookup yields CDR1 KGHDR and CDR2 SFDVKD. The CDR3 contains 12 residues. The V gene lost 3 bases and the J gene lost 7 bases, with 8 bases spanning the gap. The DNA for the CDR3 is TGTGCCACCAGTGATCGCCGGGTTGAAGCTTTCTTT. Amino acids: CATSDRRVEAFF.

J is TRBJ1-1 and V is TRBV3-1 (or the pseudogene TRBV3-2); 7 bases align to TRBD1. Trimming took 2 bases from V and 0 from J; bases not matched to a gene: 6. This CDR3 contains 16 residues. Germline V gives CDR1 LGHDT, CDR2 YNNKEL (reference sequence). The CDR3 is CASSQYSGQLNTEAFF. In DNA, the CDR3 is TGTGCCAGCAGCCAATACTCGGGACAGTTGAACACTGAAGCTTTCTTT.

CDR3 in amino acids: CASSPRLAGGLRNIQYF. Written as DNA, the CDR3 is TGTGCCAGCAGCCCCAGACTAGCGGGGGGGTTGAGAAACATTCAGTACTTC. The chain is built from TRBV3-1 (or the pseudogene TRBV3-2) and TRBJ2-4, with TRBD2 matching over 14 bases. The CDR3 loop spans 17 amino acids. V lost 4 bases, J lost 6 bases, and 8 bases stayed unmatched. The V gene's germline CDR1 is LGHDT and CDR2 YNNKEL (reference sequence).

The V gene is TRBV7-2, the J gene TRBJ2-1, with 11 bases that match TRBD2. Germline values: CDR1 SGHTA, CDR2 FQGNSA. The CDR3 length is 13 residues. V was pared by 1 base and J by 15 bases, with 5 bases of the junction left unmatched. The CDR3 spells CASSLVSSGGWFF. Here the CDR3 DNA reads TGTGCCAGCAGCTTAGTGTCTAGCGGGGGGTGGTTCTTC.

This clone was observed a handful of times. The rearrangement uses TRBV27 and TRBJ2-6; no definite D call. The CDR3 consists of 14 residues. The germline V gene encodes CDR1 MNHEY and CDR2 SMNVEV (reference sequence). Trimming pared 2 bases from V and 2 bases from J, leaving 4 bases between. The CDR3, as DNA: TGTGCCAGCAGTTTAATAGCTGGGGCCAACGTCCTGACTTTC. It codes for CASSLIAGANVLTF.

The chain couples TRBV27 to TRBJ1-6; no firm D call. The V gene's germline CDR1 is MNHEY and CDR2 SMNVEV (reference sequence). V was trimmed by 1 base and J by 5 bases, leaving 9 bases between them. The CDR3 runs 15 residues. This CDR3 is CASSLWQVNNSPLHF. In nucleotides, the CDR3 is TGTGCCAGCAGTTTATGGCAAGTTAATAATTCACCCCTCCACTTT.

This chain links TRBV5-4 with TRBJ2-1, with D possibly being TRBD2 (5 bases). The CDR3 extends over 15 amino acids. The V end lost 0 bases, the J end lost 8 bases, and 15 bases lay between the germline ends. The V gene's germline CDR1 is SGHNT and CDR2 YYREEE (reference sequence). CDR3 nucleotides: TGTGCCAGCAGCTTGGGTAGGACTCACAGCGATGAGCAGTTCTTC. It specifies CASSLGRTHSDEQFF. The full variable domain, completed using reference TRBV5-4 and TRBJ2-1, is ETGVTQSPTHLIKTRGQQVTLRCSSQSGHNTVSWYQQALGQGPQFIFQYYREEENGRGNFPPRFSGLQFPNYSSELNVNALELDDSALYLCASSLGRTHSDEQFFGPGTRLTVL.

The chain employs TRBV4-1 and TRBJ1-5; D unresolved. Germline CDR1 and CDR2: MGHRA and YSYEKL. This CDR3 has 15 amino acids. Trimming cost V 1 base and J 9 bases, with 16 bases left between them. The CDR3 DNA reads TGCGCCAGCAGCCAAGGAACTGGAGACGGCGCGCCCCAGCATTTT. This translates into CASSQGTGDGAPQHF.

This clone was seen only once. The chain is built from TRBV6-5 and TRBJ2-3, with D tentatively TRBD2 (7 bases). Trimming left V 2 bases short and J 1 base short, with 10 bases between. CDR3 length equals 15 residues. CDR1 is MNHEY, CDR2 SVGAGI, per germline. CDR3 loop: CASSYGGGRTDTQYF. The CDR3 DNA is TGTGCCAGCAGTTACGGCGGGGGCCGCACAGATACGCAGTATTTT.

V usage is TRBV12-2 and J usage is TRBJ2-5; TRBD1, the D gene given by the table, was not confirmed from the DNA. TRBV12-2 is tagged as a pseudogene. The CDR3 has 15 amino acids. The CDR3 sequence is CASRLPRDTKDTQYF. DNA of the CDR3: TGTGCAAGTCGCTTACCACGGGACACAAAGGACACCCAGTACTTC.

This sequence joins TRBV4-3 and TRBJ2-5; D is ambiguous. The CDR3 loop spans 15 amino acids. The V end was cut by 3 bases, the J end by 5 bases, with 16 bases between. The germline V gene encodes CDR1 LGHNA and CDR2 YSLEER. CDR3 loop: CASSQEPYSGETQYF. The CDR3 DNA is TGCGCCAGCAGCCAGGAACCTTACAGTGGGGAGACCCAGTACTTC.

The CDR3 is CASSQIGVEETQYF. Here the CDR3 DNA reads TGTGCCAGCAGCCAAATCGGGGTAGAAGAGACCCAGTACTTC. The chain combines TRBV3-1 (or the pseudogene TRBV3-2) with TRBJ2-5; D possibly corresponds to TRBD2 (5 bases). V lost 2 bases, J lost 3 bases, and 10 bases lay in between. The CDR3 sequence is 14 residues long. Germline CDR1 and CDR2: LGHDT and YNNKEL (reference sequence).

The table lists this clone with a few counts. This chain joins TRBV24-1 and TRBJ1-2; 7 bases map to TRBD1. V lost 3 bases to trimming and J lost 4 bases; unmatched junction nucleotides: 1. This CDR3 has 13 residues. Germline CDR1 is KGHDR and CDR2 is SFDVKD. This CDR3 reads CATSDRDSYGYTF. CDR3 bases: TGTGCCACCAGTGATAGGGACAGCTATGGCTACACCTTC.

The rearrangement links TRBV11-2 to TRBJ1-2, with TRBD1 as a possible D gene (5 bases). Deletions cut 5 bases from V and 6 bases from J, with 16 bases between. The CDR3 totals 14 residues. Germline-derived CDR1 and CDR2 are SGHAT and FQNNGV. The CDR3 bases are TGTGCCAGCAGCCCGCGGGGGGGGGTGAATGGCTACACCTTC. The encoded protein is CASSPRGGVNGYTF.

The rearrangement links TRBV6-2 or TRBV6-3 to TRBJ2-5; possible D gene TRBD1, 6 bases. This CDR3 is built from 16 residues. In germline, CDR1 is MNHEY, CDR2 SVGEGT. V gave up 1 base and J gave up 5 bases, with 17 bases separating them. The chain's CDR3 is CASSYLDSLPSETQYF. The CDR3 region has the DNA TGTGCCAGCAGTTACTTGGACAGCCTTCCTTCGGAGACCCAGTACTTC.

The rearrangement links TRBV3-1 (or the pseudogene TRBV3-2) to TRBJ2-7; perhaps TRBD2 as D (5 bases). Between the trimmed V and J ends, which lost 4 bases and 1 base, there was a span of 14 bases. The CDR3 runs 15 residues. Germline CDR1 is LGHDT and CDR2 is YNNKEL (reference sequence). The CDR3 region is CASSPNGKRSYEQYF. The CDR3 nucleotides are TGTGCCAGCAGCCCCAACGGGAAGCGGTCCTACGAGCAGTACTTC.

The chain combines TRBV5-1 with TRBJ2-2; D not resolved. Germline CDR1 is SGHRS and CDR2 is YFSETQ. V lost 0 bases to trimming and J lost 1 base, with 7 bases between them. The CDR3 has 15 residues. CDR3 amino acids: CASSLAPENTGELFF. The CDR3 DNA is TGCGCCAGCAGCTTGGCCCCAGAGAACACCGGGGAGCTGTTTTTT.

This sequence joins TRBV7-2 and TRBJ2-2; 9 nucleotides agree with TRBD1. CDR1 SGHTA and CDR2 FQGNSA come from the germline V gene. The CDR3 covers 14 residues. J was trimmed by 10 bases and V by 5 bases; bases with no gene match: 8. The CDR3 coding sequence is TGTGCCAGCAGCCTGGGACAGGGTAGAACGGAGCTGTTTTTT. Translation gives CASSLGQGRTELFF.

The chain carries TRBV18 and TRBJ1-5; D gene uncertain. Germline V gives CDR1 KGHSH, CDR2 LQKENI. Trimming removed 5 bases at V and 0 bases at J, with 14 bases between. The CDR3 contains 16 residues. As DNA, the CDR3 is TGTGCCAGCTCAGCCTTCCCGGGAAATAGCAATCAGCCCCAGCATTTT. This gives the protein CASSAFPGNSNQPQHF.

J is TRBJ2-5 and V is TRBV12-3 or TRBV12-4, with TRBD2 matching over 8 bases. The ends lost 2 bases at V and 7 bases at J; junction bases unmatched: 3. This CDR3 comprises 13 residues. The DNA of the CDR3 is TGTGCCAGCAGTTTAACTAGCGGAGGGACCCAGTACTTC. It specifies CASSLTSGGTQYF.

This clone was observed a few times. The rearrangement joins TRBV3-1 (or the pseudogene TRBV3-2) to TRBJ1-3; 8 bases are shared with TRBD1. The CDR3 extends over 18 amino acids. The germline V gene encodes CDR1 LGHDT and CDR2 YNNKEL (reference sequence). V shed 0 bases, J shed 0 bases, and the junction held 7 bases outside the gene matches. The DNA for the CDR3 is TGTGCCAGCAGCCAAGAGAGGACAGGGACGAGCTCTGGAAACACCATATATTTT. Residues: CASSQERTGTSSGNTIYF.

The chain couples TRBV18 to TRBJ2-3; D not resolved. Germline CDR1 and CDR2: KGHSH and LQKENI. The V gene lost 0 bases and the J gene lost 6 bases, with 4 bases spanning the gap. CDR3 size: 12 residues. CDR3 region: CASSPPRDTQYF. CDR3 bases: TGTGCCAGCTCACCACCTCGGGATACGCAGTATTTT.

The gene calls are TRBV18 and TRBJ1-3, with TRBD1 as a possible D gene (5 bases). The V gene's germline CDR1 is KGHSH and CDR2 LQKENI. The V end lost 0 bases, the J end lost 2 bases, and 11 bases lay between the germline ends. CDR3 length: 16 amino acids. The CDR3 reads CASSPPMTVPGNTIYF. The DNA of the CDR3 is TGTGCCAGCTCACCACCTATGACAGTTCCTGGAAACACCATATATTTT.

The V and J genes are TRBV3-1 (or the pseudogene TRBV3-2) and TRBJ1-2; D perhaps matches TRBD1 (5 bases). The CDR3 runs 14 residues. Germline CDR1 and CDR2: LGHDT and YNNKEL (reference sequence). Trimming left V 3 bases short and J 3 bases short, with 11 bases between. CDR3 in amino acids: CASSQDNYYYGYTF. For the CDR3, the DNA is TGTGCCAGCAGCCAGGACAATTATTACTATGGCTACACCTTC.

The chain uses TRBV5-6 and TRBJ2-5; weak D call: TRBD1 (6 bases). The CDR3 totals 13 residues. Germline loops: CDR1 SGHDT, CDR2 YYEEEE. V was cut by 5 bases and J by 2 bases, with 10 bases left in between. CDR3 region: CASSSDRQETQYF. The DNA for the CDR3 is TGTGCCAGCAGTTCTGACAGGCAAGAGACCCAGTACTTC.

The CDR3 loop is CASSSGYSPLHF. For the CDR3, the DNA is TGTGCCAGCAGTTCGGGTTATTCACCCCTCCACTTT. The V and J genes are TRBV12-3 or TRBV12-4 and TRBJ1-6; no clear D gene. V shed 4 bases and J shed 8 bases, with 6 bases lying between them. This CDR3 region has 12 residues.